This T cell receptor (beta chain) was recovered during a study of T cell responses to AZD1222 COVID-19 vaccine. The study, taken as a whole, reports: Mostly white British, mostly female donors; authors suggested clonal diversity may be underestimated. The repertoires were collected only after the peak T cell response.

The CDR3 length is 17 residues. Germline V lookup: CDR1 SGHNT, CDR2 YYREEE (reference sequence). The J segment lost 4 bases and the V segment lost 0 bases, leaving 2 bases of the junction unmatched. Profiled with immunoSEQ multiplex PCR; TCRdb holds only in-frame clones, not every one. The profile shows approximately 130,000 clones, 80% to 90% of them singletons. Concerning this clone itself: Its antigen is not identified.

The chain is built from TRBV5-4 and TRBJ2-2; 14 bases match TRBD2. This clonotype was sampled from an adult who received the AZD1222 COVID-19 vaccine. The sample consisted of peripheral blood, taken 28 days after the second AZD1222 dose. The CDR3 region has the DNA TGTGCCAGCAGCTTGGCGGGACTAGCGGGGGCCACCGGGGAGCTGTTTTTT. Translated, it gives CASSLAGLAGATGELFF. Variable domain in full (rest from reference TRBV5-4 and TRBJ2-2): ETGVTQSPTHLIKTRGQQVTLRCSSQSGHNTVSWYQQALGQGPQFIFQYYREEENGRGNFPPRFSGLQFPNYSSELNVNALELDDSALYLCASSLAGLAGATGELFFGEGSRLTVL.